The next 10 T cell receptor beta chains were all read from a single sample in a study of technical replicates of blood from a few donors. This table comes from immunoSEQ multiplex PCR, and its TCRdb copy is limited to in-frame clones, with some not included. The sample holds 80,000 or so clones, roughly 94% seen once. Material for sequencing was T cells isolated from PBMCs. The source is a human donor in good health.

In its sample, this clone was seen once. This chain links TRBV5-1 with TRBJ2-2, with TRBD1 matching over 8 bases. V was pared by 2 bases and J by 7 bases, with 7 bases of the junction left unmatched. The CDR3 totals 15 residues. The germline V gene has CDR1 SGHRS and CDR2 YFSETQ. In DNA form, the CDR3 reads TGCGCCAGCAGCTTCGAGTCAGGGGGCGGCGGGGAGCTGTTTTTT. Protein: CASSFESGGGGELFF.

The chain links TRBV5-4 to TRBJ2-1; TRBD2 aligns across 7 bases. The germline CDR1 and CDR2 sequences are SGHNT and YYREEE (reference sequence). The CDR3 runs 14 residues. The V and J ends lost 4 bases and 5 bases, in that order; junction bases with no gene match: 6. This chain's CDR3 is CASSLRTRNNEQFF. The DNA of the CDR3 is TGTGCCAGCAGCCTTCGGACTAGGAACAATGAGCAGTTCTTC.

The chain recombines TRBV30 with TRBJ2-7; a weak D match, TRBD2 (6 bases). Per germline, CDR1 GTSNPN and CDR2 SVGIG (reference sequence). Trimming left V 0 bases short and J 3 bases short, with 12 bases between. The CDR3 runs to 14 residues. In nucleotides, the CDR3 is TGTGCCTGGAGTGTGGGGGGATGGGGCTACGAGCAGTACTTC. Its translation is CAWSVGGWGYEQYF.

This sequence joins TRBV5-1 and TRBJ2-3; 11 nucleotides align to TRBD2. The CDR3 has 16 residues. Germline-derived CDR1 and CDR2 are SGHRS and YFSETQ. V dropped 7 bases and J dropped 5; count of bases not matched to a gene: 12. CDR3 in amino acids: CASYLAGGPPEDTQYF. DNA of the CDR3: TGCGCCAGCTATTTAGCGGGAGGGCCCCCCGAAGATACGCAGTATTTT.

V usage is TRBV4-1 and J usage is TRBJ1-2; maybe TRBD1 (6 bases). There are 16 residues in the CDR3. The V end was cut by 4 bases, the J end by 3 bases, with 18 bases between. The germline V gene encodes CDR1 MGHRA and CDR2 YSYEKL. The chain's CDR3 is CASSLRQELTDYGYTF. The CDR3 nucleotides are TGCGCCAGCAGCCTTAGACAGGAGCTGACTGACTATGGCTACACCTTC.

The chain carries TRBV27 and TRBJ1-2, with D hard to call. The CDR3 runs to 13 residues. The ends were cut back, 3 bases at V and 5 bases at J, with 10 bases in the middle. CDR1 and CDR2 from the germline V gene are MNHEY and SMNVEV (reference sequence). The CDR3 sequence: CASSFALGYGYTF. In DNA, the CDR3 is TGTGCCAGCAGTTTTGCGCTCGGGTATGGCTACACCTTC.

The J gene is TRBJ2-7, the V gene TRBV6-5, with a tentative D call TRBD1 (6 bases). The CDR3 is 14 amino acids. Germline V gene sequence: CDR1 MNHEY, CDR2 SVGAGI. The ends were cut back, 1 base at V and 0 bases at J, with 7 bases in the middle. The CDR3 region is CASSYWDTSYEQYF. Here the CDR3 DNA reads TGTGCCAGCAGTTACTGGGACACCTCCTACGAGCAGTACTTC.

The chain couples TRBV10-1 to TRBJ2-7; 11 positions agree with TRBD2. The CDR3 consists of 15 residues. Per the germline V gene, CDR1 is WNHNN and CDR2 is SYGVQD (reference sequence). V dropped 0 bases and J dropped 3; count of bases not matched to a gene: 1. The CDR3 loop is CASSESGLAVYEQYF. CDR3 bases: TGCGCCAGCAGTGAGTCGGGACTAGCGGTCTACGAGCAGTACTTC.

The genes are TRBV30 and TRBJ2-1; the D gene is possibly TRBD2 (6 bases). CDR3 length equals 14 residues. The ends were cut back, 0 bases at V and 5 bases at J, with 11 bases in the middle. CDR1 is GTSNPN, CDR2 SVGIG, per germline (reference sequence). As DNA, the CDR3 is TGTGCCTGGAGTGTACAGAGACTAGACAATGAGCAGTTCTTC. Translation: CAWSVQRLDNEQFF.

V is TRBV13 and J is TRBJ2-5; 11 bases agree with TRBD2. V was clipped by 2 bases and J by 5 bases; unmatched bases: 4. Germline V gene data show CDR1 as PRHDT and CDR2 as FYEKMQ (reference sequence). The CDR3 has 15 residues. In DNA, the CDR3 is TGTGCCAGCAGCTTAAGACTAGCGGGATTGGAGACCCAGTACTTC. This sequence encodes CASSLRLAGLETQYF.